Shown below are 28 T cell receptor beta chains from a single sample sequenced in a study of blood T cell repertoires in COVID-19. TCRdb's table, derived via immunoSEQ multiplex PCR, lists solely in-frame clones and lacks some. The sample holds under 500,000 clones, more than 85% seen once. Source material: peripheral blood. The receptors derive from a woman aged 25 to 45 with acute or convalescent COVID-19.

This chain uses TRBV5-4 with TRBJ2-7; possibly TRBD2 for D (6 bases). Germline CDR1 and CDR2: SGHNT and YYREEE (reference sequence). The length of the CDR3 is 13 residues. Trimming shortened V by 4 bases and J by 3 bases, and 11 bases separated the two germline ends. The CDR3 loop reads CASSPEAGYEQYF. CDR3 bases: TGTGCCAGCAGCCCGGAAGCGGGCTACGAGCAGTACTTC.

V and J are TRBV7-8 and TRBJ1-5, with 8 bases matching TRBD1. The V gene end was trimmed by 6 bases and the J gene end by 1 base; junction bases not matched to a gene: 5. Germline V gene data show CDR1 as SGHVS and CDR2 as FQNEAQ. CDR3 length equals 15 residues. The CDR3 protein is CASSRDRGSNQPQHF. The CDR3 DNA reads as TGTGCCAGCAGTAGAGACAGGGGAAGCAATCAGCCCCAGCATTTT.

This chain uses TRBV3-1 (or the pseudogene TRBV3-2) with TRBJ1-1; 12 bases are a match to TRBD1. This CDR3 region has 18 residues. Looked up from germline, CDR1 is LGHDT and CDR2 is YNNKEL (reference sequence). With V trimmed by 5 bases and J by 5 bases, 15 bases remained unmatched. The CDR3 loop reads CASSANLRDRGLGTEAFF. CDR3 nucleotides: TGTGCCAGCAGCGCGAATCTCCGGGACAGGGGGCTCGGAACTGAAGCTTTCTTT.

The CDR3 DNA sequence: TGCGCCAGCAGCATAGACTATCAAGAGACCCAGTACTTC. This translates into CASSIDYQETQYF. The chain uses TRBV5-1 and TRBJ2-5, with D possibly TRBD2 on 5 matching bases. Per germline, CDR1 SGHRS and CDR2 YFSETQ. V was trimmed by 4 bases and J by 2 bases, leaving 9 bases between them. The CDR3 length is 13 residues.

V gene TRBV11-2 combines with J gene TRBJ2-5; D unresolved. Germline assignment: CDR1 SGHAT and CDR2 FQNNGV. The V end lost 0 bases, the J end lost 5 bases, and 16 bases lay between the germline ends. This CDR3 has 16 amino acids. The CDR3 DNA reads as TGTGCCAGCAGCTTAGAACCCCGTGACATTGGGGAGACCCAGTACTTC. Translation: CASSLEPRDIGETQYF.

The chain carries TRBV6-5 and TRBJ2-3; a possible D gene is TRBD1 (6 bases). V shed 6 bases and J shed 4 bases, with 14 bases lying between them. Germline CDR1 and CDR2: MNHEY and SVGAGI. The CDR3 length is 14 residues. The CDR3 DNA reads TGTGCCAGCAGCACAGGGCTTACCCCAGATACGCAGTATTTT. Residues: CASSTGLTPDTQYF.

This clone was counted between two and nine times. This chain uses TRBV25-1 with TRBJ2-2, with 7 bases that match TRBD2. With 8 bases clipped from V and 1 base from J, the junction kept 13 bases outside the gene matches. This CDR3 has 17 amino acids. From germline, CDR1 is MGHDK and CDR2 SYGVNS. The CDR3 protein is CASGGGKSGENTGELFF. The CDR3 nucleotides read TGTGCCAGCGGCGGGGGAAAAAGCGGGGAGAACACCGGGGAGCTGTTTTTT.

Worth noting for this clone: This specimen includes other DNA sequences encoding the same CDR3. The chain combines TRBV5-8 with TRBJ2-5; 9 bases align to TRBD1. There are 15 residues in the CDR3. J lost 0 bases, V lost 0 bases, and 0 bases had no gene match. CDR1 is SGHTS, CDR2 YDEGEE, per germline. The CDR3 sequence: CASSLGTGDQETQYF. For the CDR3, the DNA is TGTGCCAGCAGCTTGGGGACAGGGGACCAAGAGACCCAGTACTTC. The full variable domain, completed using reference TRBV5-8 and TRBJ2-5, is EAGVTQSPTHLIKTRGQQATLRCSPISGHTSVYWYQQALGLGLQFLLWYDEGEERNRGNFPPRFSGRQFPNYSSELNVNALELEDSALYLCASSLGTGDQETQYFGPGTRLLVL.

The chain carries TRBV3-1 (or the pseudogene TRBV3-2) and TRBJ1-2, with D tentatively TRBD1 (5 bases). Germline V gene data show CDR1 as LGHDT and CDR2 as YNNKEL (reference sequence). Trimming shortened V by 2 bases and J by 6 bases, and 13 bases separated the two germline ends. This CDR3 is built from 14 residues. CDR3 residues: CASSQHQGGDGYTF. The CDR3 coding sequence is TGTGCCAGCAGCCAACATCAGGGCGGGGATGGCTACACCTTC.

The chain joins TRBV4-2 to TRBJ2-4, with D hard to call. V was cut by 1 base and J by 0 bases, with 19 bases left in between. Germline V gene data show CDR1 as LGHNA and CDR2 as YNFKEQ. The CDR3 consists of 19 residues. The CDR3 reads CASSQGLLTDILAKNIQYF. CDR3 in DNA: TGTGCCAGCAGCCAAGGTCTTCTCACAGATATTCTAGCCAAAAACATTCAGTACTTC.

This clone showed up many times. This chain links TRBV11-2 with TRBJ1-2; D gene ambiguous. V dropped 1 base and J dropped 4 bases, with 10 bases sitting between them. In germline, CDR1 is SGHAT, CDR2 FQNNGV. The CDR3 length is 14 residues. The CDR3 loop is CASSLGALRYGYTF. DNA of the CDR3: TGTGCCAGCAGCTTAGGGGCCCTCCGCTATGGCTACACCTTC.

The J gene is TRBJ2-5, the V gene TRBV5-4; the match to TRBD1 covers 7 bases. Unmatched junction bases numbered 9, after V lost 2 bases and J lost 8 bases. The CDR3 runs to 14 residues. Looked up from germline, CDR1 is SGHNT and CDR2 is YYREEE (reference sequence). CDR3 in amino acids: CASSLSGQIGTQYF. CDR3 sequence (DNA): TGTGCCAGCAGCTTATCGGGACAGATAGGAACCCAGTACTTC.

The V gene is TRBV11-3, the J gene TRBJ2-5, with 10 bases lining up with TRBD2. The germline V gene encodes CDR1 SGHNT and CDR2 YENEEA. V shed 4 bases and J 5 bases; nucleotides not matched to a gene: 7. The CDR3 contains 15 residues. CDR3 nucleotides: TGTGCCAGCAGCTCAGGCTTGGGACTAGCGGAGACCCAGTACTTC. This encodes CASSSGLGLAETQYF. Looking up the rest from reference TRBV11-3 and TRBJ2-5 gives the full variable domain: EAGVVQSPRYKIIEKKQPVAFWCNPISGHNTLYWYLQNLGQGPELLIRYENEEAVDDSQLPKDRFSAERLKGVDSTLKIQPAELGDSAVYLCASSSGLGLAETQYFGPGTRLLVL.

The chain recombines TRBV5-1 with TRBJ1-6, with no clear D. The CDR3 consists of 20 residues. V gave up 4 bases and J gave up 3 bases, with 26 bases separating them. Germline assignment: CDR1 SGHRS and CDR2 YFSETQ. CDR3 sequence: CASSLLVGGTNFYYNSPLHF. CDR3 bases: TGCGCCAGCAGCCTCCTGGTGGGAGGAACTAACTTTTACTATAATTCACCCCTCCACTTT.

J is TRBJ1-4 and V is TRBV28, with 7 bases that match TRBD1. Germline V lookup: CDR1 MDHEN, CDR2 SYDVKM. V lost 4 bases and J lost 4; bases outside the gene matches: 6. The CDR3 totals 15 residues. CDR3 in amino acids: CASSSTGLVNEKLFF. CDR3 DNA sequence: TGTGCCAGCAGTTCGACAGGGCTGGTTAATGAAAAACTGTTTTTT.

This clone was seen at least ten times. This chain joins TRBV13 and TRBJ2-3; 11 bases map to TRBD2. Unmatched junction bases numbered 15, after V lost 0 bases and J lost 1 base. The V gene's germline CDR1 is PRHDT and CDR2 FYEKMQ (reference sequence). The CDR3 totals 21 residues. DNA of the CDR3: TGTGCCAGCAGCTTAGGGAGGAGGTGGACTAGCGGGCCAAGCCGCACAGATACGCAGTATTTT. Translated: CASSLGRRWTSGPSRTDTQYF.

Worth noting for this clone: Other nucleotide sequences in the sample specify the same CDR3. The V and J genes are TRBV5-1 and TRBJ1-2, with 8 bases that match TRBD1. Losses at the gene ends were 4 bases for V and 5 bases for J; bases not matched to a gene: 7. Germline values: CDR1 SGHRS, CDR2 YFSETQ. The CDR3 has 14 amino acids. This chain's CDR3 is CASSPGQGAYGYTF. CDR3 DNA sequence: TGCGCCAGCAGCCCCGGACAGGGAGCTTATGGCTACACCTTC.

This clone was counted a single time. V gene TRBV3-1 (or the pseudogene TRBV3-2) combines with J gene TRBJ2-3; TRBD2 matches at 9 bases. The ends lost 4 bases at V and 0 bases at J; junction bases unmatched: 2. The CDR3 loop spans 15 amino acids. Germline CDR1 reads LGHDT; CDR2 reads YNNKEL (reference sequence). The CDR3 sequence is CASSPTSGSTDTQYF. The CDR3 DNA reads as TGTGCCAGCAGCCCGACTAGCGGTAGCACAGATACGCAGTATTTT.

The V gene is TRBV1, the J gene TRBJ2-1; TRBD2, the table's D call, lacks a check against the DNA. TRBV1 represents a pseudogene. The CDR3 has 18 residues. Written as DNA, the CDR3 is TGCACCAGCAGCCAAGTTTCAATCATAGCGGGGGAATACAATGAGCAGTTCTTC. Its translation is CTSSQVSIIAGEYNEQFF.

The rearrangement uses TRBV5-1 and TRBJ1-1, with 8 bases fitting TRBD1. J gave up 3 bases and V 5 bases, and 12 bases lay outside the gene matches. This CDR3 spans 16 amino acids. Germline CDR1 reads SGHRS; CDR2 reads YFSETQ. CDR3 sequence: CASRPTQGARDTEAFF. The CDR3 DNA reads TGCGCCAGCAGACCGACCCAGGGGGCGAGGGACACTGAAGCTTTCTTT.

The chain combines TRBV27 with TRBJ1-1; perhaps TRBD1 as D (5 bases). V was shortened by 9 bases and J by 11 bases, with 10 bases between the two germline ends. The CDR3 totals 9 residues. Germline CDR1 MNHEY, CDR2 SMNVEV (reference sequence). In DNA, the CDR3 is TGTGCCAGGCAGGGTTATGCTTTCTTT. Translating it yields CARQGYAFF.

The chain combines TRBV7-9 with TRBJ2-7; 7 bases map to TRBD1. V shed 4 bases and J 2 bases; nucleotides not matched to a gene: 11. Germline CDR1 is SEHNR and CDR2 is FQNEAQ (reference sequence). There are 16 residues in the CDR3. CDR3 nucleotides: TGTGCCAGCAGCTCCCCTCAGACAGGGAGTCCCTACGAGCAGTACTTC. The encoded protein is CASSSPQTGSPYEQYF. Supplemented by reference TRBV7-9 and TRBJ2-7, the full variable domain reads DTGVSQNPRHKITKRGQNVTFRCDPISEHNRLYWYRQTLGQGPEFLTYFQNEAQLEKSRLLSDRFSAERPKGSFSTLEIQRTEQGDSAMYLCASSSPQTGSPYEQYFGPGTRLTVT.

This clone was detected only once. The chain recombines TRBV10-3 with TRBJ1-2; 7 bases agree with TRBD1. This CDR3 comprises 14 residues. The ends lost 6 bases at V and 14 bases at J; junction bases unmatched: 18. Germline values: CDR1 ENHRY, CDR2 SYGVKD. CDR3 protein: CAIRNIGQDGRETF. CDR3 nucleotides: TGTGCCATCAGAAATATTGGACAGGACGGCCGAGAAACCTTC.

V usage is TRBV9 and J usage is TRBJ2-3, with TRBD2 identical over 8 bases. The CDR3 runs 17 residues. Germline trimming cut 1 base from V and 0 bases from J; bases unmatched to any gene: 7. The germline gives CDR1 SGDLS, CDR2 YYNGEE. The chain's CDR3 is CASSVKSSGSSTDTQYF. The CDR3 DNA is TGTGCCAGCAGCGTAAAGTCTAGCGGGTCTAGCACAGATACGCAGTATTTT.

Note on this clone: Mismatch with germline at one junction end may stem from a read error. This chain links TRBV6-5 with TRBJ2-6; D remains unclear. The germline gives CDR1 MNHEY, CDR2 SVGAGI. This CDR3 is built from 13 residues. The chain's CDR3 is CASRYSGANVLTF. The DNA for the CDR3 is TGTGCCAGCAGGTACTCTGGGGCCAACGTCCTGACTTTC.

The rearrangement uses TRBV7-3 and TRBJ2-7; D is ambiguous. CDR1 is SGHTA and CDR2 is FQGTGA in the germline V gene. The CDR3 length is 14 residues. Trimming stripped 0 bases from V and 0 bases from J, with 6 bases between. In nucleotides, the CDR3 is TGTGCCAGCAGCTTAACTCCAGACTCCTACGAGCAGTACTTC. Its translation: CASSLTPDSYEQYF.

This chain links TRBV21-1 with TRBJ2-2; the D segment call TRBD2 is taken from the table without a DNA check. TRBV21-1 represents a pseudogene. CDR3 length: 17 amino acids. CDR3 coding DNA: TGTGCCAGCAGCAAAGGACCCCGGGGTCGGAACACCGGGGAGCTGTTTTTT. It translates to CASSKGPRGRNTGELFF.

The chain carries TRBV18 and TRBJ1-1; 8 nucleotides match TRBD1. V lost 5 bases, J lost 3 bases, and 5 bases stayed unmatched. Germline V lookup: CDR1 KGHSH, CDR2 LQKENI. CDR3 size: 14 residues. DNA for the CDR3: TGTGCCAGCTCAACATCGACAGGGGACACTGAAGCTTTCTTT. Its translation: CASSTSTGDTEAFF.